Below, 17 T cell receptor beta chains from the same sample are listed, as sequenced in a study of T-cell reconstitution after alpha-beta-depleted transplantation in children listed by TCRdb under 2016. The library relied on PCR. The sample was run on an Illumina HiSeq 2500. TCR libraries were prepared with molecular barcoding, using unique molecular identifiers to normalize TCRbeta repertoire quantification. TCRdb handled the public reads itself, with Q25 trimming in fastp and clone calling in MiXCR, and kept productive beta chains. Identical CDR3 protein sequences are pooled into one entry, listed with their most common genes and DNA. The sample includes some 200,000 distinct CDR3 sequences, with approximately 8% observed a single time. The ten top clones hold 35% of the sample. The intended sense of this specimen's treatment or condition label: allogeneic hematopoietic cell transplantation with graft depleted of TCRalphabeta T cells and CD19 B cells.

The source material was PBMCs, mostly from graft donor cells, sampled 360 days after TCRalphabeta/CD19-depleted stem cell transplant. The source is a male patient between 2 and 10 years old who had a stem cell transplant for acute myeloid leukemia, so the T cells may come from the graft donor.

The gene calls are TRBV6-6 and TRBJ2-7; 7 positions match TRBD2. V gave up 6 bases and J gave up 2 bases; unmatched junction bases: 4. The germline V gene has CDR1 MNHNY and CDR2 SVGAGI (reference sequence). The CDR3 has 13 residues. Written as DNA, the CDR3 is TGTGCCAGCAGCCGACGGGAGGCCTACGAGCAGTACTTC. It translates to CASSRREAYEQYF.

Regarding this clonotype: The conserved phenylalanine or tryptophan is not found at the CDR3 terminus, so this likely reflects a read error. V usage is TRBV24-1 and J usage is TRBJ2-3; the D is unclear. This CDR3 comprises 13 residues. V was trimmed by 3 bases and J by 0 bases, leaving 3 bases between them. Per germline, CDR1 KGHDR and CDR2 SFDVKD. The CDR3 DNA sequence: TGTGCCACCAGTGATCTTAGCACAGATACGCAGTATCTT. Translated: CATSDLSTDTQYL.

This clonotype was seen a few times. The chain has TRBV29-1 and TRBJ1-1; no reliable D call. V lost 7 bases and J lost 3, with 6 bases in between. CDR1 is SQVTM, CDR2 ANQGSEA, per germline. The CDR3 runs 10 residues. For the CDR3, the DNA is TGCAGCGGGTCTGACACTGAAGCTTTCTTT. This codes for CSGSDTEAFF. Full variable domain (missing parts from reference TRBV29-1 and TRBJ1-1): SAVISQKPSRDICQRGTSLTIQCQVDSQVTMMFWYRQQPGQSLTLIATANQGSEATYESGFVIDKFPISRPNLTFSTLTVSNMSPEDSSIYLCSGSDTEAFFGQGTRLTVV.

In this sample, this clonotype turned up many times. The gene calls are TRBV5-1 and TRBJ1-2, with TRBD1 as a possible D gene (6 bases). Germline-derived CDR1 and CDR2 are SGHRS and YFSETQ. CDR3 size: 13 residues. With 1 base removed from V and 4 bases from J, the gap between germline ends came to 8 bases. DNA for the CDR3: TGCGCCAGCAGCTTGAAAGGGGGCTATGGCTACACCTTC. This sequence encodes CASSLKGGYGYTF.

V usage is TRBV4-3 and J usage is TRBJ2-5; 7 nucleotides match TRBD1. After removal of 0 bases from V and 5 bases from J, the junction contained 9 bases not matched to a gene. Per the germline V gene, CDR1 is LGHNA and CDR2 is YSLEER. The CDR3 covers 16 residues. In DNA, the CDR3 is TGCGCCAGCAGCCAAGATTCCCCGACAGGGCAGGAGACCCAGTACTTC. This codes for CASSQDSPTGQETQYF.

The V call is TRBV14, the J call TRBJ2-7; TRBD1 might be the D (7 bases). This CDR3 is 16 amino acids long. Germline loops: CDR1 SGHDN, CDR2 FVKESK. V shed 2 bases and J shed 3 bases, with 17 bases lying between them. CDR3 in amino acids: CASSQRRTGLLYEQYV. The CDR3, as DNA: TGTGCCAGCAGCCAAAGGAGGACAGGACTACTCTACGAGCAGTACGTC.

This CDR3 is CASSLAGTGLYEQYF. The CDR3, as DNA: TGTGCCAGCAGCCTGGCCGGGACAGGATTATACGAGCAGTACTTC. The chain carries TRBV5-5 and TRBJ2-7; 8 nucleotides align to TRBD1. Germline trimming cut 4 bases from V and 4 bases from J; bases unmatched to any gene: 10. This CDR3 is 15 amino acids long. Looked up from germline, CDR1 is SGHKS and CDR2 is YYEKEE (reference sequence). The whole variable domain, remainder taken from reference TRBV5-5 and TRBJ2-7, is DAGVTQSPTHLIKTRGQQVTLRCSPISGHKSVSWYQQVLGQGPQFIFQYYEKEERGRGNFPDRFSARQFPNYSSELNVNALLLGDSALYLCASSLAGTGLYEQYFGPGTRLTVT.

The chain combines TRBV25-1 with TRBJ2-5, with 9 bases identical to TRBD2. Germline CDR1 and CDR2: MGHDK and SYGVNS. The CDR3 totals 13 residues. The ends lost 4 bases at V and 5 bases at J; junction bases unmatched: 2. As DNA, the CDR3 is TGTGCCAGCAGTGCTAGCGGGGTGGAGACCCAGTACTTC. Amino acid sequence: CASSASGVETQYF.

The V call is TRBV15, the J call TRBJ2-2; tentative D call: TRBD1 (6 bases). CDR1 and CDR2 from the germline V gene are LNHNV and YYDKDF (reference sequence). Trimming took off 5 bases at V and 2 bases at J, with 15 bases between the two ends. The CDR3 contains 16 residues. CDR3 region: CATSFYRVSNTGELFF. The CDR3 coding sequence is TGTGCCACCAGCTTCTACAGGGTTTCCAACACCGGGGAGCTGTTTTTT.

This clonotype was observed many times. The chain combines TRBV3-1 with TRBJ1-3; 8 nucleotides match TRBD1. The CDR3 loop spans 18 amino acids. CDR1 LGHDT and CDR2 YNNKEL come from the germline V gene (reference sequence). After removal of 0 bases from V and 1 base from J, the junction contained 8 bases not matched to a gene. CDR3 amino acids: CASSQDGTGYLSGNTIYF. CDR3 nucleotide sequence: TGTGCCAGCAGCCAAGATGGGACAGGATATCTATCTGGAAACACCATATATTTT.

This clonotype was seen a handful of times. The chain employs TRBV12-3 or TRBV12-4 and TRBJ2-1; a possible D gene is TRBD2 (6 bases). There are 15 residues in the CDR3. V lost 6 bases to trimming and J lost 0 bases, with 12 bases between them. CDR3 bases: TGTGCCAGCAGAGTCGGCGGGGACTCCTACAATGAGCAGTTCTTC. Protein sequence: CASRVGGDSYNEQFF.

The sample holds many counts of this clonotype. The rearrangement links TRBV20-1 to TRBJ2-3; no clear D gene. The germline V gene has CDR1 DFQATT and CDR2 SNEGSKA (reference sequence). V shed 3 bases and J shed 4 bases, with 11 bases lying between them. CDR3 length: 13 residues. The CDR3 DNA reads TGCAGTGCTAGGTTACCTGGGCCAGATACGCAGTATTTT. It translates to CSARLPGPDTQYF.

This clonotype was observed many times. The chain carries TRBV29-1 and TRBJ2-1, with D perhaps TRBD2 (6 bases). The CDR3 is made up of 12 amino acids. The V end was cut by 8 bases, the J end by 4 bases, with 12 bases between. CDR1 SQVTM and CDR2 ANQGSEA come from the germline V gene. CDR3 DNA sequence: TGCAGCACTTGGCGGGATTACAATGAGCAGTTCTTC. Protein sequence: CSTWRDYNEQFF.

V usage is TRBV11-3 and J usage is TRBJ2-3; 8 nucleotides agree with TRBD2. Germline assignment: CDR1 SGHNT and CDR2 YENEEA. J gave up 6 bases and V 3 bases, and 5 bases lay outside the gene matches. This CDR3 contains 14 residues. This chain's CDR3 is CASSFGREDDTQYF. DNA for the CDR3: TGTGCCAGCAGCTTCGGGCGGGAGGACGATACGCAGTATTTT.

This clonotype was recorded many times. J is TRBJ2-3 and V is TRBV12-3 or TRBV12-4; D might be TRBD1 or TRBD2, each matching 5 bases. CDR3 length: 15 residues. With 2 bases removed from V and 5 bases from J, the gap between germline ends came to 14 bases. This CDR3 is CASSLRQGGGDTQYF. The CDR3 DNA reads TGTGCCAGCAGTTTACGGCAGGGTGGAGGAGATACGCAGTATTTT.

This clonotype was counted only a few times. This chain connects TRBV6-1 to TRBJ2-7, with TRBD1 matching over 8 bases. The ends lost 5 bases at V and 4 bases at J; junction bases unmatched: 10. The CDR3 runs 15 residues. Germline loops: CDR1 MNHNS, CDR2 SASEGT. The CDR3 spells CASSPTTGAGYEQYF. The DNA of the CDR3 is TGTGCCAGCAGTCCCACGACAGGGGCCGGGTACGAGCAGTACTTC.

This rearrangement joins TRBV20-1 to TRBJ2-5; perhaps TRBD1 as D (6 bases). The CDR3 runs to 13 residues. Germline V lookup: CDR1 DFQATT, CDR2 SNEGSKA (reference sequence). V lost 6 bases, J lost 6 bases, and 17 bases lay in between. The CDR3 region has the DNA TGCAGTGCCCTAGGACAGAGTGTAAAGACCCAGTACTTC. Its protein is CSALGQSVKTQYF.